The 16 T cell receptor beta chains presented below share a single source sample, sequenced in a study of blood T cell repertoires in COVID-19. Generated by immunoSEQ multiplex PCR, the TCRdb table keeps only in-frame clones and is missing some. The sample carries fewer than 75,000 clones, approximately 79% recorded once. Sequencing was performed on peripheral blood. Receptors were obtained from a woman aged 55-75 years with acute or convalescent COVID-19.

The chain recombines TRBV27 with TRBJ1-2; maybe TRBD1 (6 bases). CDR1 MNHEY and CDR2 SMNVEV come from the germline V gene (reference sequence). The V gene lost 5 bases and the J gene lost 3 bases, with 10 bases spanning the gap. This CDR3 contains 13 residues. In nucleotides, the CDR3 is TGTGCCAGCAGTCCCAGGGGATACTATGGCTACACCTTC. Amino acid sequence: CASSPRGYYGYTF.

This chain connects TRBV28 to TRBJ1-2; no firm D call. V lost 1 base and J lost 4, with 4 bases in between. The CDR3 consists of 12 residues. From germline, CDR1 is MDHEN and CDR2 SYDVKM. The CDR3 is CASSLSGYGYTF. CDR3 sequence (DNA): TGTGCCAGCAGTTTATCCGGCTATGGCTACACCTTC.

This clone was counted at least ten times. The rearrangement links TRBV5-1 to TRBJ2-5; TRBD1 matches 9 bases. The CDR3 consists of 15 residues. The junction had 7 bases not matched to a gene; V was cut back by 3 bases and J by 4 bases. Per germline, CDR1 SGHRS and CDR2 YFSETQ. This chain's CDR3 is CASSSNTGGRETQYF. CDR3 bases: TGCGCCAGCAGCTCCAATACAGGGGGCAGAGAGACCCAGTACTTC.

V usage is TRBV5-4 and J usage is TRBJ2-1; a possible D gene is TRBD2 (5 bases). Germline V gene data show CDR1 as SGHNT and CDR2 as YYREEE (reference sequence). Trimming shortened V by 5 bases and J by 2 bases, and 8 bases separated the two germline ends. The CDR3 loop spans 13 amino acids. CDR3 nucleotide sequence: TGTGCCAGCAGTCCGGGAACCTACAATGAGCAGTTCTTC. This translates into CASSPGTYNEQFF.

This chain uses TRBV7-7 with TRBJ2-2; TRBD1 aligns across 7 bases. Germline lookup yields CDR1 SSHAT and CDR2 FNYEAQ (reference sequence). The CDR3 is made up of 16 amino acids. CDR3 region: CASSVSGGKNTGELFF. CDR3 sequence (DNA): TGTGCTAGCTCAGTATCAGGGGGAAAGAACACCGGGGAGCTGTTTTTT.

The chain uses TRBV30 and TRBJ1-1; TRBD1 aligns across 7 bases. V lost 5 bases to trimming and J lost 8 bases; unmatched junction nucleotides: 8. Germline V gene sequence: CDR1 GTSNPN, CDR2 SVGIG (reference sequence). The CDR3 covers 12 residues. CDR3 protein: CAWGLIQGEAFF. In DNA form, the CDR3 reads TGTGCCTGGGGACTAATACAGGGGGAAGCTTTCTTT.

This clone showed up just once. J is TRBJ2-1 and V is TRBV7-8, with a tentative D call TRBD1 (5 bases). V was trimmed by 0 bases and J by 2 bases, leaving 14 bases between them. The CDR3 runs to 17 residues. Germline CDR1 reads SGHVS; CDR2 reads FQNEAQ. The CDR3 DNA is TGTGCCAGCAGCTTAGCTATCAGGGAAAGCGCCTACAATGAGCAGTTCTTC. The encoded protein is CASSLAIRESAYNEQFF.

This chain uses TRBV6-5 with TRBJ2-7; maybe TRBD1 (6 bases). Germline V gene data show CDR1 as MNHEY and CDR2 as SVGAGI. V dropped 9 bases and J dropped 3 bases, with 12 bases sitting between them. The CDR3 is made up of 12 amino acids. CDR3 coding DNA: TGTGCCAGTCGTCGGGACAACTACGAGCAGTACTTC. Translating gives CASRRDNYEQYF.

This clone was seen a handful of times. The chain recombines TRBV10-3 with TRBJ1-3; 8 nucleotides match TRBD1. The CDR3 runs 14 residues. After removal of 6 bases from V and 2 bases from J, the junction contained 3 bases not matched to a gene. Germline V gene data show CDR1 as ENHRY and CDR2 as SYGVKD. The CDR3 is CAISQTGAGNTIYF. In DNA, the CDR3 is TGTGCCATCAGCCAGACAGGGGCTGGAAACACCATATATTTT.

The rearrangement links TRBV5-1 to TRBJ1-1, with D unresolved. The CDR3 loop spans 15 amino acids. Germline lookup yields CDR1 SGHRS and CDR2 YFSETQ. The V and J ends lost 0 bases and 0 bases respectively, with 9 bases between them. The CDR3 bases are TGCGCCAGCAGCTTGGCATGGGAGATGAACACTGAAGCTTTCTTT. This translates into CASSLAWEMNTEAFF. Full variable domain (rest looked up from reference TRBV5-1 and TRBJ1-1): KAGVTQTPRYLIKTRGQQVTLSCSPISGHRSVSWYQQTPGQGLQFLFEYFSETQRNKGNFPGRFSGRQFSNSRSEMNVSTLELGDSALYLCASSLAWEMNTEAFFGQGTRLTVV.

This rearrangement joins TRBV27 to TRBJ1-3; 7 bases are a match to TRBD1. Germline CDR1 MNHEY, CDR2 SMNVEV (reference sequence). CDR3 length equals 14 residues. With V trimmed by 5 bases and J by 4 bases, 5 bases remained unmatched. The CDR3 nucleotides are TGTGCCAGCAGTATAGACAGGGACGGAAACACCATATATTTT. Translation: CASSIDRDGNTIYF.

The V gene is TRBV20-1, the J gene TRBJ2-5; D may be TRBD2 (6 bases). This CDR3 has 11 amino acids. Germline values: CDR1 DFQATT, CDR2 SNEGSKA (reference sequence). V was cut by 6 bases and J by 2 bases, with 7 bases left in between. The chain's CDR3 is CSAAGQETQYF. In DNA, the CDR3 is TGCAGTGCCGCGGGGCAAGAGACCCAGTACTTC.

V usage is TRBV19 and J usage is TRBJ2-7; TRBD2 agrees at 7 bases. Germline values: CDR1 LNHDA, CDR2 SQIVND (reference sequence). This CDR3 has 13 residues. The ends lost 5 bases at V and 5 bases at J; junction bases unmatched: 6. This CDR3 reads CASSADRGDEQYF. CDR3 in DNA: TGTGCCAGTAGTGCGGACCGGGGGGACGAGCAGTACTTC.

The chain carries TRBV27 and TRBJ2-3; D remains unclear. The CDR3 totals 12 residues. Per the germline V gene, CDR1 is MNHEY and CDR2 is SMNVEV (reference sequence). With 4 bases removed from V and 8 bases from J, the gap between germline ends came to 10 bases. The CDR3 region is CASSSVGSTQYF. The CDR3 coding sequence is TGTGCCAGCAGTTCGGTGGGCAGTACGCAGTATTTT.

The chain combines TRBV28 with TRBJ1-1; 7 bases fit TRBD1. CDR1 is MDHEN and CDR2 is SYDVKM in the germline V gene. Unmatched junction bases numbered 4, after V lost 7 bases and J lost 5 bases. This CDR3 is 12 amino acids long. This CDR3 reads CASTLDRTEAFF. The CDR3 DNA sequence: TGTGCCAGCACCTTGGACAGGACTGAAGCTTTCTTT.

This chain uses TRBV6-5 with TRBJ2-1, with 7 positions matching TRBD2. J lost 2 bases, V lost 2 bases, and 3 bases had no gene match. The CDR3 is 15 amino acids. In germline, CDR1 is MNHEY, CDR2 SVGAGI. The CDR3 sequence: CASSYGGGTYNEQFF. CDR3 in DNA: TGTGCCAGCAGTTACGGCGGGGGTACCTACAATGAGCAGTTCTTC.